This T cell receptor beta chain was captured in a study of blood T cell repertoires in COVID-19. The wider study: The samples span acute and convalescent COVID-19 from the United States, Italy and Spain. Sample material is recorded as cDNA or gDNA derived from T cells, B-cell-depleted T cells, or PBMCs.

Using immunoSEQ multiplex PCR, the repertoire was profiled, and TCRdb retains in-frame clones only, with some absent. The sample comprises 77,000 or so clones, around 74% of which are singletons, and 2.5% to 3% rests with the top ten. This clone has more than one count but fewer than ten. Germline values: CDR1 LNHNV, CDR2 YYDKDF (reference sequence). The CDR3 contains 15 residues. Deletions cut 0 bases from V and 0 bases from J, with 5 bases between. The rearrangement links TRBV15 to TRBJ1-4; no clear D gene. Sequenced input: peripheral blood. The sequence came from a human donor with acute or convalescent COVID-19. The donor label of this sample is uncertain. The CDR3 spells CATSRDTATNEKLFF. The CDR3 nucleotides are TGTGCCACCAGCAGAGACACTGCAACTAATGAAAAACTGTTTTTT.